This T cell receptor (beta chain) was identified in a study of cytomegalovirus exposure and HLA in healthy donors. General study findings and limits: HLA restriction was apparent for most CMV-associated TCR beta chains in a later analysis.

Between the trimmed V and J ends, which lost 5 bases and 6 bases, there was a span of 17 bases. This CDR3 has 15 amino acids. Per the germline V gene, CDR1 is MDHEN and CDR2 is SYDVKM. About this clone itself: Antigen unknown.

The study ran its PCR with 60 Vbeta and 13 Jbeta primers. Generated by immunoSEQ multiplex PCR, the TCRdb table keeps only in-frame clones and is missing some. This sample yields under 110,000 clones, of which 75% are seen a single time; approximately 2.8% belongs to the top ten. The TCR comes from a male donor in good health and CMV-seropositive. The chain combines TRBV28 with TRBJ1-5; maybe TRBD1 (5 bases). Sequencing was carried out using PBMCs. Here the CDR3 DNA reads TGTGCCAGCAGTCCCCGGGTGGGGGGAAGTCAGCCCCAGCATTTT. Translation: CASSPRVGGSQPQHF.